This T cell receptor (beta chain) was profiled in a study of blood T cells in healthy people across ages. There are a few counts of this clonotype. Per germline, CDR1 SGHKS and CDR2 YYEKEE (reference sequence). The CDR3 consists of 15 residues. Trimming removed 4 bases from V and 7 bases from J; junction bases left unmatched: 10. A sample-barcoded 5' primer and a J-beta primer mix were used in a second PCR of about 7 to 12 cycles. All cDNA molecules were each tagged by a template-switch adaptor with 12 random nucleotides. TCRdb ran MiXCR on the 5' RACE reads and lists one entry per CDR3 protein. The sample has fewer than 2 million distinct CDR3 sequences, about 39% seen once.

This clonotype was sampled from a human donor in good health. The V call is TRBV5-5, the J call TRBJ1-1; 10 nucleotides match TRBD1. Sample: blood. The CDR3 loop is CASSPRTGGGGEAFF. The CDR3 DNA follows: TGTGCCAGCAGCCCCAGGACAGGGGGGGGTGGTGAAGCTTTCTTT. The whole variable domain, filled in from reference TRBV5-5 and TRBJ1-1, reads DAGVTQSPTHLIKTRGQQVTLRCSPISGHKSVSWYQQVLGQGPQFIFQYYEKEERGRGNFPDRFSARQFPNYSSELNVNALLLGDSALYLCASSPRTGGGGEAFFGQGTRLTVV.